The following is a T cell receptor beta chain sequence with its context. Its antigen is unidentified. The data were obtained in a study of T cells in narcolepsy. Overall study results and limits: Comparing one patient's CSF and blood CD4+ clonotypes highlighted HCRT- and TRIB2-specific autoreactive clonotypes. No autoreactive T cell clone sequences appeared in some memory CD4+ repertoires. Healthy controls reportedly lacked the autoreactive clonotypes serially found in patients' blood.

Profiling relied on immunoSEQ multiplex PCR, and the TCRdb table lists in-frame clones only, not all of them. The repertoire holds around 25,000 clones, about 89% seen once, with 1% to 1.3% in the top ten. This CDR3 has 15 residues. Trimming stripped 3 bases from V and 1 base from J, with 9 bases between. CDR1 MGHRA and CDR2 YSYEKL come from the germline V gene. The source material was CD45RA- memory CD4+ T cells from PBMCs. The sequence was obtained from a human donor with narcolepsy. This chain joins TRBV4-1 and TRBJ2-2; D call uncertain. The DNA of the CDR3 is TGCGCCAGCAGCCAGACCCCAATGAACACCGGGGAGCTGTTTTTT. This translates into CASSQTPMNTGELFF.